The entry below gives a single TCR beta chain sequence along with its context. This entry is derived from a study of blood T cell repertoires in COVID-19. Assay used: immunoSEQ multiplex PCR; TCRdb lists only in-frame clones, some missing. The data hold a few hundred thousand clones, with around 85% observed a single time. The CDR3 extends over 17 amino acids. The V segment lost 4 bases and the J segment 4 bases; nucleotides outside the gene matches: 8. Germline values: CDR1 SGHKS, CDR2 YYEKEE (reference sequence). Those enrolled, adults aged roughly 18 to 89 years, came from some 23 US areas. Cohorts were determined from participant-reported clinical history.

This receptor was identified in a woman aged 55-70 years who had recovered from COVID-19. The sequenced sample consisted of PBMCs or T cells enriched from blood (not recorded which). The V gene is TRBV5-5, the J gene TRBJ2-5, with TRBD2 matching over 15 bases. The CDR3 DNA reads as TGTGCCAGCAGCCACGGGACTAGCGGGGGGAGGGGAGAGACCCAGTACTTC. Amino acids: CASSHGTSGGRGETQYF. The variable domain in full, with the rest retrieved from reference TRBV5-5 and TRBJ2-5, is DAGVTQSPTHLIKTRGQQVTLRCSPISGHKSVSWYQQVLGQGPQFIFQYYEKEERGRGNFPDRFSARQFPNYSSELNVNALLLGDSALYLCASSHGTSGGRGETQYFGPGTRLLVL.